This TCR beta chain originates from a study of blood T cell repertoires in COVID-19. About the study: T cells, B-cell-depleted T cells, or PBMCs supplied cDNA or gDNA.

Some clones are missing from TCRdb's copy, which holds only in-frame ones; the method was immunoSEQ multiplex PCR. The sample lists around 180,000 clones; approximately 83% were seen once. This CDR3 has 12 amino acids. The V segment lost 6 bases and the J segment 4 bases; nucleotides outside the gene matches: 4. In germline, CDR1 is SQVTM, CDR2 ANQGSEA. V usage is TRBV29-1 and J usage is TRBJ2-5, with 8 bases aligning to TRBD1. The sequenced sample consisted of peripheral blood. This TCR was sampled from a human donor with active or convalescent COVID-19. The donor label of this sample is uncertain. The CDR3 nucleotides read TGCAGCGTGCGGACAGGGCGAGAGACCCAGTACTTC. Protein product: CSVRTGRETQYF. Full variable domain (rest looked up from reference TRBV29-1 and TRBJ2-5): SAVISQKPSRDICQRGTSLTIQCQVDSQVTMMFWYRQQPGQSLTLIATANQGSEATYESGFVIDKFPISRPNLTFSTLTVSNMSPEDSSIYLCSVRTGRETQYFGPGTRLLVL.